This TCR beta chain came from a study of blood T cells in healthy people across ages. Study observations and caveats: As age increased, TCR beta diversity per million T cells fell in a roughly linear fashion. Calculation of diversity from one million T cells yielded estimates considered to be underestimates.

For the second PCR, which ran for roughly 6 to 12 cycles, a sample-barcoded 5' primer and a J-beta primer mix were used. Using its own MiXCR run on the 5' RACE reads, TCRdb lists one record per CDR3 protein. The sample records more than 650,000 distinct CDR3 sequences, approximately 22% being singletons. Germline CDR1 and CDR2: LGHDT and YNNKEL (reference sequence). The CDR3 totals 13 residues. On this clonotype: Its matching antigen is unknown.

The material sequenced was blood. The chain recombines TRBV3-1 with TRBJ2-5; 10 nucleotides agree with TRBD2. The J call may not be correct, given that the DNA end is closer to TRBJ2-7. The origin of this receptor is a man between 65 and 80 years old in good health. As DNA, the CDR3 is TGTGCCAGCAGCCAAGGGACTAGCGGCGAGCAGTACTTC. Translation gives CASSQGTSGEQYF.